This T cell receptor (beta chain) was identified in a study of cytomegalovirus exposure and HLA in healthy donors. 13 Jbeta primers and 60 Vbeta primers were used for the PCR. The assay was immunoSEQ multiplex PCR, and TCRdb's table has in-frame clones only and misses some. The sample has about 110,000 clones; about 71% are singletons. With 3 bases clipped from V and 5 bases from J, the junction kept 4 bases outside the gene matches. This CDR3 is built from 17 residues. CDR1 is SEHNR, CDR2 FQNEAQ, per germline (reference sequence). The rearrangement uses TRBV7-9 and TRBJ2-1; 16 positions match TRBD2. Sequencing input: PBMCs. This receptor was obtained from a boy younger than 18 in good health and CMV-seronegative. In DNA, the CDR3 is TGTGCCAGCAGCTTGGGGACTAGCGGGAGGGGACACAATGAGCAGTTCTTC. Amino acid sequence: CASSLGTSGRGHNEQFF. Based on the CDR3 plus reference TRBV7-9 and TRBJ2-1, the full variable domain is DTGVSQNPRHKITKRGQNVTFRCDPISEHNRLYWYRQTLGQGPEFLTYFQNEAQLEKSRLLSDRFSAERPKGSFSTLEIQRTEQGDSAMYLCASSLGTSGRGHNEQFFGPGTRLTVL.